This T cell receptor beta chain was captured in a study of blood T cell repertoires in COVID-19 (dated by TCRdb to between 2020 and 2021). A note on the overall study: Samples from collaborators originated in the United States, Italy and Spain and spanned both the acute and convalescent phases of COVID-19. The material from the prospective study consisted of cDNA or gDNA derived from T cells, B-cell-depleted T cells, or PBMCs. Samples were obtained from the ongoing ImmuneRACE study (first 160 participants) and from 1,000 to 1,500 subjects provided by 6 global collaborators. Where available, HLA class I and class II types were taken from metadata supplied by the sample provider and were not determined by assay-based typing. Sample metadata almost always included a de-identified subject ID, COVID-19 status, age in years and sex. The repertoires were released in a freely available public database intended as a resource for research on the immune response to SARS-CoV-2. Deeply sampled blood TCRbeta repertoires from subjects exposed to, actively infected with, or recovered from COVID-19 were included in the dataset.

Participants in the prospective study were aged roughly 18 to 90 years, lived in 20 to 30 United States geographic areas, and enrolled through a virtual design. Cohort assignment in the prospective study relied on participant-reported clinical history from a screening survey and a study questionnaire. Recovered participants in ImmuneRACE Cohort 3 were defined by two consecutive negative NP/OP PCR tests, clearance by a healthcare professional, or resolution of symptoms. In the prospective study, whole blood, serum and a nasopharyngeal or oropharyngeal swab were collected from each participant by mobile phlebotomists. Participants in the prospective study had the option to provide additional blood draws and questionnaires over a roughly two-month period. Blood samples from the prospective study were shipped frozen or at room temperature prior to DNA extraction. From a lookup of the germline V gene (reference sequence), CDR1 and CDR2 are LNHDA and SQIVND. Its CDR3 holds 18 amino acids, cysteine through phenylalanine. Of all the DNA, just the CDR3 is kept, 54 bases in frame from base 1. Ends trimmed: V by 1 base, J by 1 base; bases unmatched to a gene: 7.

TCRbeta CDR3 regions were amplified from genomic DNA using the immunoSEQ Assay, a bias-controlled multiplex PCR. The published analysis was carried out like this. The number of nucleated cells in each sample was estimated from the amplification of reference gene primers within the assay. Sequence reads were collapsed and filtered to measure the absolute abundance of every unique TCRbeta CDR3 rearrangement. Productive Simpson clonality was computed per sample as the square root of Simpson's diversity index over productive rearrangements. Not all clones reach the TCRdb copy of this immuneACCESS table, which keeps in-frame sequences only. Checked studies attribute under half of the gap to unresolved V genes and leave the rest unexplained. V, J and clone size are taken as reported in that table, and D and trimming were inferred from the DNA itself. This sample gives just over 300,000 clones in total; approximately 89% of them show up just once. Roughly a tenth of the sample lies in the top ten.

The study at large found these results: Clinical and demographic metadata were provided uncurated, with the amount varying by source and participant.

With regard to this clone: Its antigen has not been determined. The record has no base qualities; no much larger clone is one base away.

The source material was PBMCs or T cells enriched from blood (not recorded which). This receptor was identified in a middle-aged woman who had recovered from COVID-19. The V and J segments used are TRBV19 and TRBJ2-6, and 7 junction bases match TRBD1. In nucleotide form, the sequence is TGTGCCAGTAGTATAGTCGGACAGGTGCAATCTGGGGCCAACGTCCTGACTTTC. This translates into CASSIVGQVQSGANVLTF.